This T cell receptor beta chain was captured in a study of beta chain features in type 1 diabetes. General study findings and limits: In all four CD4+ subsets, TCRB CDR3 length was significantly, moderately reduced in type 1 diabetes.

Expressed TCRB transcripts were sequenced after all isolated RNA was converted to cDNA. This table comes from immunoSEQ multiplex PCR, and its TCRdb copy is limited to in-frame clones, with some not included. The data contain about 340,000 clones, roughly a tenth of them seen just once; the ten biggest clones take up 0.9% to 1.1%. CDR1 SNHLY and CDR2 FYNNEI come from the germline V gene. The CDR3 spans 13 residues. With V trimmed by 7 bases and J by 4 bases, 3 bases remained unmatched. About this clone: The antigen remains unidentified.

The sample consisted of central memory CD4+ T cells from blood. The rearrangement links TRBV2 to TRBJ2-3, with 9 positions matching TRBD2. This receptor was taken from a man aged 25-45 years with type 1 diabetes. The CDR3 nucleotides are TGTGCCAGCATTAGCGGGGGCGCAGATACGCAGTATTTT. Amino acids: CASISGGADTQYF.